Included here is one TCR beta chain sequence, with context. The antigen remains undetermined. This entry is derived from a study of shared clonotypes between healthy human individuals. Across the study: The study enrolled two women and a few men aged 18 to 49. Per donor, CD8 memory used one plate, CD8 naive used two, CD4 memory used three and CD4 naive used three. Findings of the study overall: Generation probability values for non-shared clonotypes were lower than those for clonotypes shared by all four donors.

The junction had 15 bases not matched to a gene; V was cut back by 6 bases and J by 7 bases. CDR1 is SNHLY, CDR2 FYNNEI, per germline. This CDR3 is built from 15 residues. Some clones are missing from TCRdb's copy, which holds only in-frame ones; the method was immunoSEQ multiplex PCR. The sample holds 2,500,000 or so clones; 93% are singletons and the top ten take roughly 0.39%. Specimen: naive CD4+ T cells from PBMCs. Subset in this sample: CD45RA+ positively selected. The gene calls are TRBV2 and TRBJ2-7; 7 positions match TRBD2. This sequence was found in a man between 18 and 35 years old in good health. Some clones in this sample may be carry-over from other donors' samples. CDR3 coding DNA: TGTGCCAGCAGCGCAAGACTAGCCGTTATAAGAGAGCAGTACTTC. It specifies CASSARLAVIREQYF.